The sequence of this TCR beta chain was determined in a study of blood T cell repertoires in COVID-19 (TCRdb year 2020). Regarding the study in general: Collaborator samples came from the United States, Italy and Spain and covered acute and convalescent phases of COVID-19. The material from the prospective study consisted of cDNA or gDNA derived from T cells, B-cell-depleted T cells, or PBMCs. Deeply sampled blood TCRbeta repertoires from subjects exposed to, actively infected with, or recovered from COVID-19 were included in the dataset. The repertoires were made available in a free public database intended to serve as a resource for research on the immune response to SARS-CoV-2. Samples came from the ongoing ImmuneRACE study (first 160 participants) plus 1,254 subjects from 6 global collaborators. A de-identified subject ID, COVID-19 status, age in years and sex were almost always included in the sample metadata. HLA class I and class II types, where available, came from metadata supplied by the sample provider rather than from assay-based typing. General conclusions and limits of the study: Clinical and demographic metadata were provided uncurated, with the amount varying by source and participant.

The count of this clone is one. Its target antigen remains unknown. No base-level quality is on record; no much larger clone is a single base apart. TCRbeta CDR3 regions were amplified from genomic DNA using the immunoSEQ Assay, a bias-controlled multiplex PCR. As for how the authors treated the data: Nucleated cell counts per sample were estimated from amplification of reference gene primers within the assay. To quantify the absolute abundance of each unique TCRbeta CDR3 rearrangement, sequence reads were collapsed and filtered. Productive Simpson clonality was computed per sample as the square root of Simpson's diversity index over productive rearrangements. Not all clones reach the TCRdb copy of this immuneACCESS table, which keeps in-frame sequences only. Checked studies attribute under half of the gap to unresolved V genes and leave the rest unexplained. The D gene and trimming were derived from the DNA, and the V and J assignments and clone size from that table. The sample data list under 65,000 clones, and roughly 87% of these were observed just once. The biggest ten clones account for roughly 5.3% of the sample.

Each collaborating institution followed its own protocols to collect whole blood in K2EDTA tubes. Collaborator samples were shipped for TCRbeta analysis as frozen whole blood, isolated PBMCs, or DNA extracted from either sample type. This receptor was taken from a man of 80 years or more in a cohort sampled during active COVID-19. The sample consisted of peripheral blood.

The sequenced DNA is TGCGCCAGCAGCTTGGCGGGACAGGGTGGCACTGAAGCTTTCTTT. This translates into CASSLAGQGGTEAFF. The chain is encoded by TRBV5-1 joined to TRBJ1-1, with 9 middle bases fitting TRBD1. CDR1 SGHRS and CDR2 YFSETQ are derived from the germline V gene. Trimming accounts for 0 bases at V and 4 bases at J, while the number of junction bases matched to no gene is 4. The CDR3 contains 15 residues, cysteine and phenylalanine counted. The retained sequence is limited to the CDR3, 45 bases, with the frame set at the first base. This CDR3, with the reference TRBV5-1 and TRBJ1-1 proteins standing in past its ends, gives the full variable domain KAGVTQTPRYLIKTRGQQVTLSCSPISGHRSVSWYQQTPGQGLQFLFEYFSETQRNKGNFPGRFSGRQFSNSRSEMNVSTLELGDSALYLCASSLAGQGGTEAFFGQGTRLTVV.